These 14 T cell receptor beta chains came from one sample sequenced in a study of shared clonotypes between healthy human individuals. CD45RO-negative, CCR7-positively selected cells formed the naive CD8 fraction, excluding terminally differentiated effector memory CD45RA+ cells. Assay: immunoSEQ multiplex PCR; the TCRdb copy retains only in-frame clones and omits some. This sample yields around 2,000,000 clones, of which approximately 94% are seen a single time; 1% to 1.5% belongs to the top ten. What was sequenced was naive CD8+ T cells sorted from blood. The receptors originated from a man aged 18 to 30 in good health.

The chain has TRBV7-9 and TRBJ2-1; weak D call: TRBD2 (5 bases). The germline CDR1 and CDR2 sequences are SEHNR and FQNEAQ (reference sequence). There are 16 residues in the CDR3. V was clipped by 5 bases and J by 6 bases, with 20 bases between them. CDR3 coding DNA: TGTGCCAGCAGCGGCCCGGGGAGAGGAGAATTCAATGAGCAGTTCTTC. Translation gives CASSGPGRGEFNEQFF.

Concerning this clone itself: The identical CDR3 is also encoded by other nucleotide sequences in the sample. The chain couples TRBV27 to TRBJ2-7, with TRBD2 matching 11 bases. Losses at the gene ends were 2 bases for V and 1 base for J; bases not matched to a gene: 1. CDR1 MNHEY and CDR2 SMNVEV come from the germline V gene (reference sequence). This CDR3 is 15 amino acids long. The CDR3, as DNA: TGTGCCAGCAGTTTAGTAGCGGGAGGGTCCTACGAGCAGTACTTC. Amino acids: CASSLVAGGSYEQYF.

CDR3 DNA: TGTGCCAGCAGGCCCTCCCTGAAGTTGGACCACGAGCAGTACTTC. Protein product: CASRPSLKLDHEQYF. The chain carries TRBV6-5 and TRBJ2-7; D not certain. Looked up from germline, CDR1 is MNHEY and CDR2 is SVGAGI. There are 15 residues in the CDR3. Trimming removed 6 bases at V and 5 bases at J, with 20 bases between.

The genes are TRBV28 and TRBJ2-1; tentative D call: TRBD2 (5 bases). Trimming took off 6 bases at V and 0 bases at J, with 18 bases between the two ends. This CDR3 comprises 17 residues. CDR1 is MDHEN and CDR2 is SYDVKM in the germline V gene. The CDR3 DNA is TGTGCCAGCAGCCGAGTGGGAGCCACGGACTCCTACAATGAGCAGTTCTTC. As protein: CASSRVGATDSYNEQFF.

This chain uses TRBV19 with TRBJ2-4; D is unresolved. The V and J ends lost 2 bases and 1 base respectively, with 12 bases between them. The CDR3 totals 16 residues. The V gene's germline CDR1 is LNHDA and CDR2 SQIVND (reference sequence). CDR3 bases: TGTGCCAGTAGTATACCCTGGACCCAGGCCAAAAACATTCAGTACTTC. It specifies CASSIPWTQAKNIQYF.

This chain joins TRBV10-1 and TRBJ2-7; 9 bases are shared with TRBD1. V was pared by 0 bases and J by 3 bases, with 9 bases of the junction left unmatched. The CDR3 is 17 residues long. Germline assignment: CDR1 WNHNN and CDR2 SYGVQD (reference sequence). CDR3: CASSESNRDREYYEQYF. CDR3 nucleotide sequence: TGCGCCAGCAGTGAGTCGAACAGGGACAGGGAATACTACGAGCAGTACTTC.

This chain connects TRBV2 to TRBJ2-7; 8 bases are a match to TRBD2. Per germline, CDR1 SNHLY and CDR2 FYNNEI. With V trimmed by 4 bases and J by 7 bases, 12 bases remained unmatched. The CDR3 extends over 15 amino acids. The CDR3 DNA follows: TGTGCCAGCAGTGTAGCGAGCGGGGGTTCAGGGGAGCAGTACTTC. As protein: CASSVASGGSGEQYF.

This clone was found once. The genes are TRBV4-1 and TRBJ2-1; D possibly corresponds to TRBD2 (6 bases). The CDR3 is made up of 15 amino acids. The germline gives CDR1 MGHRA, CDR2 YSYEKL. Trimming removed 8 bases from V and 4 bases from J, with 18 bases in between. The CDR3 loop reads CASRPVVADYNEQFF. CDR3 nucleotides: TGCGCCAGCCGTCCAGTGGTAGCGGATTACAATGAGCAGTTCTTC.

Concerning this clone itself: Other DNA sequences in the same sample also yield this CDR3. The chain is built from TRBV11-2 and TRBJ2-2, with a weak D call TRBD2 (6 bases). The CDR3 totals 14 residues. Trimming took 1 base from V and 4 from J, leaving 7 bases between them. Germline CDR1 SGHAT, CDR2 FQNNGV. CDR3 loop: CASSLGGGTGELFF. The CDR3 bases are TGTGCCAGCAGCTTAGGGGGAGGCACCGGGGAGCTGTTTTTT. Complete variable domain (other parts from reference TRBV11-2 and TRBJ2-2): EAGVAQSPRYKIIEKRQSVAFWCNPISGHATLYWYQQILGQGPKLLIQFQNNGVVDDSQLPKDRFSAERLKGVDSTLKIQPAKLEDSAVYLCASSLGGGTGELFFGEGSRLTVL.

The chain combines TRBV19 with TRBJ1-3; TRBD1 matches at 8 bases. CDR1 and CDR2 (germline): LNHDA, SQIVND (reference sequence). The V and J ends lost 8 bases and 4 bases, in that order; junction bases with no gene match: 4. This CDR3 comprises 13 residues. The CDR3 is CASGWDRGNTIYF. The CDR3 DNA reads TGTGCCAGTGGATGGGACAGGGGAAACACCATATATTTT. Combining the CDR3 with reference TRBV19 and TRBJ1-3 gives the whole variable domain DGGITQSPKYLFRKEGQNVTLSCEQNLNHDAMYWYRQDPGQGLRLIYYSQIVNDFQKGDIAEGYSVSREKKESFPLTVTSAQKNPTAFYLCASGWDRGNTIYFGEGSWLTVV.

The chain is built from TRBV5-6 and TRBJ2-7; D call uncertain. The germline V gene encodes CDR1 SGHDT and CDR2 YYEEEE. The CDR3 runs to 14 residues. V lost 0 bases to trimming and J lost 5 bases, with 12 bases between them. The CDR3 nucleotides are TGTGCCAGCAGCTTGGTAAGTTTGGCCCACGAGCAGTACTTC. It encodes CASSLVSLAHEQYF.

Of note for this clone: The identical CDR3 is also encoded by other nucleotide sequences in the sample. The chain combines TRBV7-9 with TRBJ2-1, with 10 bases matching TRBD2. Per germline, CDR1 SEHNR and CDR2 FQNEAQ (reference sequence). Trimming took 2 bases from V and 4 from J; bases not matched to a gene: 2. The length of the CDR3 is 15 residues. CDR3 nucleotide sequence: TGTGCCAGCAGCTTAACTAGCGGGGAATACAATGAGCAGTTCTTC. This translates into CASSLTSGEYNEQFF.

For the CDR3, the DNA is TGTGCCAGCAGCTTGCCCCTAGTGGGGGGCCTCTACAATGAGCAGTTCTTC. Encoded protein: CASSLPLVGGLYNEQFF. J is TRBJ2-1 and V is TRBV7-8; D is perhaps TRBD1 or TRBD2 (6 bases each). CDR3 length: 17 amino acids. Germline loops: CDR1 SGHVS, CDR2 FQNEAQ. Trimming cost V 3 bases and J 3 bases, with 18 bases left between them. The complete variable domain, with remaining parts taken from reference TRBV7-8 and TRBJ2-1, reads GAGVSQSPRYKVAKRGQDVALRCDPISGHVSLFWYQQALGQGPEFLTYFQNEAQLDKSGLPSDRFFAERPEGSVSTLKIQRTQQEDSAVYLCASSLPLVGGLYNEQFFGPGTRLTVL.

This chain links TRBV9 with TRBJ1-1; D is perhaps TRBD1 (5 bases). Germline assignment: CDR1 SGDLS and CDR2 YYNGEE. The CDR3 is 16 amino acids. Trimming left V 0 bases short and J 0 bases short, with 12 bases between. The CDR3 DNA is TGTGCCAGCAGCGTAGAACCGGGACTGATGAACACTGAAGCTTTCTTT. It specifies CASSVEPGLMNTEAFF.